This note documents a single T cell receptor (beta chain) sequence. Antigen unknown. This sample is part of a study of cytomegalovirus exposure and HLA in healthy donors. Overall study results and limits: Judged likely to be a sequencing artifact was a cluster of highly shared sequence variants. Later findings reportedly placed an Asian-associated ancestry cluster below the roughly 660-donor mean for N-insertions. Previously analyzed data showed that most TCR beta V segments were productive at a frequency of about 90% or about 30%. Reports described diagnosis of cytomegalovirus status by the classifier as highly specific and sensitive.

The V segment lost 8 bases and the J segment 4 bases; nucleotides outside the gene matches: 4. Germline V lookup: CDR1 KGHSH, CDR2 LQKENI. The CDR3 loop spans 13 amino acids. In the PCR, 60 Vbeta and 13 Jbeta primers were used. The data were produced by immunoSEQ multiplex PCR, yet TCRdb's version contains in-frame clones alone and is incomplete. The repertoire holds about 97,000 clones, with around four fifths as singletons. The chain couples TRBV18 to TRBJ1-4, with 7 bases identical to TRBD1. The clonotype originates from a man aged 40-55 years in good health and CMV-seronegative. The sample comprised PBMCs. CDR3 bases: TGTGCCAGCCGGGGACAGCTTAATGAAAAACTGTTTTTT. Translating it yields CASRGQLNEKLFF.